Listed below are T cell receptor beta chains from one sample, sequenced in a study of blood T cell repertoires in COVID-19. Profiling relied on immunoSEQ multiplex PCR, and the TCRdb table lists in-frame clones only, not all of them. This table holds roughly 150,000 clones, 70% to 85% found once. The source material was peripheral blood. These receptors all stem from a woman aged 50 to 65 in a cohort sampled during active or convalescent COVID-19. CDR3s include the opening cysteine and the closing phenylalanine or tryptophan. The order of the fields is clone size, D gene, V gene, J gene, CDR3 protein, CDR3 DNA. The D gene is left open where the match is weak. The listing skips clone size in some rows; elsewhere it reads once, few, many or a size class.

clone_size: -; d_call: -; v_call: TRBV19; j_call: TRBJ1-5; cdr3_aa: CASSTSRVRVHF; cdr3_nt: TGTGCCAGTAGTACCAGTCGAGTTCGGGTGCATTTT
clone_size: -; d_call: -; v_call: TRBV28; j_call: TRBJ1-2; cdr3_aa: CASRARGAGAYGYTF; cdr3_nt: TGTGCCAGCAGGGCACGGGGGGCGGGGGCCTATGGCTACACCTTC
clone_size: -; d_call: TRBD1; v_call: TRBV5-3; j_call: TRBJ1-2; cdr3_aa: CARKIRQGECYTF; cdr3_nt: TGTGCCAGAAAAATCCGACAGGGAGAATGCTACACCTTC
clone_size: -; d_call: TRBD2; v_call: TRBV4-1; j_call: TRBJ2-5; cdr3_aa: CASSHKQGSAGGTQYF; cdr3_nt: TGCGCCAGCAGCCATAAACAGGGATCGGCGGGGGGGACCCAGTACTTC
clone_size: -; d_call: -; v_call: TRBV6-5; j_call: TRBJ1-4; cdr3_aa: CASSYFRVSSEKLFF; cdr3_nt: TGTGCCAGCAGTTACTTCAGGGTGTCAAGTGAAAAACTGTTTTTT
clone_size: -; d_call: -; v_call: TRBV15; j_call: TRBJ1-5; cdr3_aa: CATSRVPGVGQPQHF; cdr3_nt: TGTGCCACCAGCAGAGTACCAGGGGTTGGTCAGCCCCAGCATTTT
clone_size: -; d_call: -; v_call: TRBV12-3/TRBV12-4; j_call: TRBJ1-2; cdr3_aa: CASSSTGEYGYTF; cdr3_nt: TGTGCCAGCAGCTCGACAGGAGAGTATGGCTACACCTTC
clone_size: -; d_call: -; v_call: TRBV27; j_call: TRBJ1-1; cdr3_aa: CASSFRGYGEAFF; cdr3_nt: TGTGCCAGCAGTTTTAGGGGGTATGGTGAAGCTTTCTTT
clone_size: -; d_call: -; v_call: TRBV7-6; j_call: TRBJ1-1; cdr3_aa: CASSYPRGGPLNTEAFF; cdr3_nt: TGTGCCAGCAGCTACCCCCGGGGGGGGCCCCTGAACACTGAAGCTTTCTTT
clone_size: -; d_call: TRBD2; v_call: TRBV3-1/TRBV3-2; j_call: TRBJ2-5; cdr3_aa: CASSPTSAQETQYF; cdr3_nt: TGTGCCAGCAGCCCGACTAGCGCCCAAGAGACCCAGTACTTC
clone_size: -; d_call: -; v_call: TRBV5-1; j_call: TRBJ1-1; cdr3_aa: CASSLVSGEAFF; cdr3_nt: TGCGCCAGCAGCTTGGTGTCAGGTGAAGCTTTCTTT
clone_size: -; d_call: -; v_call: TRBV12-3/TRBV12-4; j_call: TRBJ1-6; cdr3_aa: CASSAVGGGPLHF; cdr3_nt: TGTGCCAGCAGCGCCGTTGGGGGAGGACCCCTCCACTTT
clone_size: many; d_call: TRBD1; v_call: TRBV9; j_call: TRBJ1-4; cdr3_aa: CASSPRGPDEKLFF; cdr3_nt: TGTGCCAGCAGCCCCAGGGGGCCGGATGAAAAACTGTTTTTT
clone_size: -; d_call: TRBD2; v_call: TRBV5-1; j_call: TRBJ2-1; cdr3_aa: CASAGGAPSYNEQFF; cdr3_nt: TGCGCCAGCGCCGGGGGGGCACCCTCCTACAATGAGCAGTTCTTC
clone_size: once; d_call: TRBD1; v_call: TRBV3-1/TRBV3-2; j_call: TRBJ2-7; cdr3_aa: CASSLDRGEQYF; cdr3_nt: TGTGCCAGCAGCCTCGACAGGGGCGAGCAGTACTTC
clone_size: -; d_call: TRBD1; v_call: TRBV27; j_call: TRBJ1-2; cdr3_aa: CASGPGQGALVYGYTF; cdr3_nt: TGTGCCAGCGGGCCGGGACAGGGGGCTTTAGTCTATGGCTACACCTTC
clone_size: -; d_call: TRBD2; v_call: TRBV7-2; j_call: TRBJ2-7; cdr3_aa: CASSLMPSGGYEQYF; cdr3_nt: TGTGCCAGCAGCTTAATGCCTAGCGGGGGGTACGAGCAGTACTTC
clone_size: -; d_call: TRBD1; v_call: TRBV10-3; j_call: TRBJ1-1; cdr3_aa: CAISESGGRGRTEAFF; cdr3_nt: TGTGCCATCAGTGAGTCGGGCGGCAGGGGGCGAACTGAAGCTTTCTTT
clone_size: -; d_call: -; v_call: TRBV2; j_call: TRBJ1-3; cdr3_aa: CASRRDGDLGNTIYF; cdr3_nt: TGTGCCAGCAGGCGGGACGGAGACTTGGGAAACACCATATATTTT
clone_size: -; d_call: -; v_call: TRBV24-1; j_call: TRBJ1-4; cdr3_aa: CATEEATNEKLFF; cdr3_nt: TGTGCCACGGAAGAGGCAACTAATGAAAAACTGTTTTTT
clone_size: -; d_call: -; v_call: TRBV6-2/TRBV6-3; j_call: TRBJ2-5; cdr3_aa: CASSPDRETQYF; cdr3_nt: TGTGCCAGCAGCCCCGACAGAGAGACCCAGTACTTC
clone_size: few; d_call: -; v_call: TRBV7-2; j_call: TRBJ1-2; cdr3_aa: CASSLGDGDYGYTF; cdr3_nt: TGTGCCAGCAGCTTGGGAGACGGAGACTATGGCTACACCTTC
clone_size: -; d_call: -; v_call: TRBV7-9; j_call: TRBJ2-1; cdr3_aa: CASSRGGTYNEQFF; cdr3_nt: TGTGCCAGCAGTCGGGGCGGGACCTACAATGAGCAGTTCTTC
clone_size: -; d_call: -; v_call: TRBV10-3; j_call: TRBJ1-1; cdr3_aa: CAIRETADTEAFF; cdr3_nt: TGTGCCATCAGGGAGACGGCGGATACTGAAGCTTTCTTT
clone_size: -; d_call: TRBD1; v_call: TRBV30; j_call: TRBJ1-5; cdr3_aa: CAWSVQGNSNQPQHF; cdr3_nt: TGTGCCTGGAGTGTACAGGGGAATAGCAATCAGCCCCAGCATTTT
clone_size: -; d_call: -; v_call: TRBV5-1; j_call: TRBJ2-1; cdr3_aa: CASSQQGGLNEQFF; cdr3_nt: TGCGCCAGCAGCCAACAGGGGGGGCTCAATGAGCAGTTCTTC
clone_size: -; d_call: TRBD2; v_call: TRBV10-1; j_call: TRBJ2-3; cdr3_aa: CASSPTSGGLSDTQYF; cdr3_nt: TGCGCCAGCAGCCCGACTAGCGGGGGGCTTTCAGATACGCAGTATTTT
clone_size: -; d_call: TRBD1; v_call: TRBV7-6; j_call: TRBJ1-3; cdr3_aa: CASSSDRGFSGNTIYF; cdr3_nt: TGTGCCAGCAGCTCAGACAGGGGGTTCTCTGGAAACACCATATATTTT
clone_size: -; d_call: -; v_call: TRBV18; j_call: TRBJ1-6; cdr3_aa: CASSPRTVYNSPLHF; cdr3_nt: TGTGCCAGCTCACCACGGACAGTATATAATTCACCCCTCCACTTT
clone_size: few; d_call: TRBD1; v_call: TRBV19; j_call: TRBJ1-5; cdr3_aa: CASSALWTGYKDSNQPQHF; cdr3_nt: TGTGCCAGTAGTGCTCTCTGGACAGGGTATAAGGATAGCAATCAGCCCCAGCATTTT
clone_size: -; d_call: TRBD2; v_call: TRBV4-1; j_call: TRBJ2-7; cdr3_aa: CASSQAPRGGGEQYF; cdr3_nt: TGCGCCAGCAGCCAAGCGCCGCGGGGGGGCGGGGAGCAGTACTTC
clone_size: -; d_call: -; v_call: TRBV30; j_call: TRBJ2-1; cdr3_aa: CAWSVHRYEQFF; cdr3_nt: TGTGCCTGGAGTGTACACAGATATGAGCAGTTCTTC
clone_size: -; d_call: -; v_call: TRBV13; j_call: TRBJ2-1; cdr3_aa: CASSRFLGGAEQFF; cdr3_nt: TGTGCCAGCAGCCGATTCCTTGGGGGCGCTGAGCAGTTCTTC
clone_size: -; d_call: -; v_call: TRBV5-6; j_call: TRBJ2-2; cdr3_aa: CASSLANGAATNTGELFF; cdr3_nt: TGTGCCAGCAGCTTGGCCAATGGGGCAGCCACGAACACCGGGGAGCTGTTTTTT
clone_size: -; d_call: -; v_call: TRBV11-3; j_call: TRBJ1-1; cdr3_aa: CASSLAQNTEAFF; cdr3_nt: TGTGCCAGCAGCTTAGCACAGAACACTGAAGCTTTCTTT
clone_size: -; d_call: -; v_call: TRBV7-9; j_call: TRBJ1-4; cdr3_aa: CASSSQGNEKLFF; cdr3_nt: TGTGCCAGCAGCTCACAGGGTAACGAAAAACTGTTTTTT
clone_size: -; d_call: -; v_call: TRBV7-2; j_call: TRBJ1-2; cdr3_aa: CASSLAGGQGFGYGYTF; cdr3_nt: TGTGCCAGCAGCTTAGCGGGAGGGCAGGGGTTTGGCTATGGCTACACCTTC
clone_size: -; d_call: -; v_call: TRBV11-2; j_call: TRBJ1-1; cdr3_aa: CASQEMNTEAFF; cdr3_nt: TGTGCCAGCCAGGAAATGAACACTGAAGCTTTCTTT
clone_size: -; d_call: TRBD1; v_call: TRBV19; j_call: TRBJ1-3; cdr3_aa: CASTVNARQGYPSGNTIYF; cdr3_nt: TGTGCCAGTACGGTCAACGCTAGACAGGGTTACCCCTCTGGAAACACCATATATTTT